The TCR beta chain described here comes from a study of neurological immune-mediated disorders (dated by TCRdb to the late 2010s). About the investigation overall: Peripheral blood TCR-beta repertoires from patients with HTLV-I-associated myelopathy (HAM/TSP), patients with multiple sclerosis, and healthy controls were compared in the study using UMI-based sequencing. Longitudinal samples, technical triplicates and paired sorted CD4+ and CD8+ T-cell subsets, alongside PBMC samples, were included among the approximately 98 TCR-beta libraries. The cohort was made up of 60 to 75 subjects, consisting of some 14 HAM/TSP patients, around 35 multiple sclerosis patients and 20 or so healthy controls.

According to the germline V gene, CDR1 reads ENHRY and CDR2 reads SYGVKD. The V end loses 7 bases and the J end loses 4 bases, and a stretch of 14 bases separates them. The CDR3, from cysteine to phenylalanine, totals 13 residues. Only the CDR3 DNA is retained, 39 bases long and in frame from the first base. By share, this clonotype ranks as medium-sized (0.01 to 0.1%). Its antigen remains unidentified. Base-call qualities are not available, and no considerably larger clone is one nucleotide away. The study at large found these results: TCR clonal expansion was greatest in HAM/TSP patients and smallest in MS patients, who ranked below even healthy controls. No identical CDR3 amino acid sequences were found to be shared among expanded clones across subjects, suggesting that TCR-beta repertoires were private in all groups.

To synthesize cDNA, template-switch 5'RACE was performed with a primer carrying a 10-nucleotide random unique molecular identifier so that each TCR transcript was tagged. Every sequencing run yielded over 180 million TCR-beta sequences covering 15-18 subjects. The RNeasy kit was used to extract total RNA. The KAPA Real-time Library Amplification kit was used to amplify TCR-beta VDJ regions with primers targeting the TCR constant region and the 5'RACE anchor. A first PCR added sample indexes and Illumina adaptors, and a second PCR then raised library yield. After Ampure bead purification, the roughly 650 bp TCR product was size-selected on a 2% E-gel SizeSelection system. Library quality was checked on a Bioanalyzer, concentration was measured with Qubit, and libraries were quantified with the Kapa Library Quantification kit before pooling. Libraries were sequenced paired-end 2 x 150 bp on an Illumina HiSeq 2500. To increase sequence diversity, roughly 24-31% phiX was spiked into each library pool. On the authors' methods: The quality-filtered reads were processed with the UMI-based MiGEC pipeline, whose error correction step removed more than 85% of the raw TCR sequences. IMGT germline references were used for alignment of VDJ genes, and clonotypes were defined by a unique CDR3 amino acid sequence together with V-J genes. Clonal expansion, Shannon diversity and CDR3 relatedness (CalcPairwiseDistances, ClusterSamples) were evaluated with VDJtools, and phylogenetic trees were built with CLCbio workbench. Expanded clones were defined as having at least 8 unique UMIs, based on coefficient-of-variation modelling across technical triplicates. In-frame beta chains were kept once TCRdb had trimmed the public reads at Q25 with fastp and called clones with MiXCR. Records with the same CDR3 protein are collapsed into one entry carrying the most frequent genes and DNA. What appears here as the V and J calls and clone size reflects TCRdb's work, not the paper's. Counted in this sample were tens of thousands of distinct CDR3 sequences; 10% of them appeared once. The top ten constitute 20% to 25% of the sample.

Libraries from unsorted PBMCs were made from 2 million PBMCs kept in RNAlater at -80 degrees C until RNA extraction. Peripheral blood underwent Ficoll-Hypaque density gradient centrifugation to isolate PBMCs, which were then cryopreserved in liquid nitrogen. The chain joins TRBV10-3 to TRBJ2-7; a confident D gene designation cannot be given. Sequencing input: PBMCs. The receptor's source is a woman aged 60-70 years with HTLV-1-associated myelopathy (HAM/TSP). The DNA sequence is TGTGCCATCACCGAGGAACAAGATTACGAGCAGTACTTC. Translation gives CAITEEQDYEQYF.